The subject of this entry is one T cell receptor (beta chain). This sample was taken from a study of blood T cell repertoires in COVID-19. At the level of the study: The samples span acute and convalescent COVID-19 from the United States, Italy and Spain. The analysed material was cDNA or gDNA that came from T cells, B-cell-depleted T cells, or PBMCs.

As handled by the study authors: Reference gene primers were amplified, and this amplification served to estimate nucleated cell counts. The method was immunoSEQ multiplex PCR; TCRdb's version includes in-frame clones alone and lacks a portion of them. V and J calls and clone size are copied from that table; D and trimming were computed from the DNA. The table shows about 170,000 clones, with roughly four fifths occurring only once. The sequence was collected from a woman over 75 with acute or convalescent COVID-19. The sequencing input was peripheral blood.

This chain's CDR3 is CSASSTGRRGYTF. DNA for the CDR3: TGCAGTGCTAGTTCGACAGGACGCCGGGGCTACACCTTC. The chain recombines TRBV20-1 with TRBJ1-2; D is possibly TRBD1 (6 bases). V shed 3 bases and J shed 8 bases, with 16 bases lying between them. Germline CDR1 is DFQATT and CDR2 is SNEGSKA (reference sequence). This CDR3 has 13 amino acids.